What follows are 9 T cell receptor beta chains derived from one specimen sequenced in a study of type 1 regulatory T cells. Their target antigens are unknown. Each CDR3 protein gets one entry after TCRdb re-called the reads with MiXCR. The table includes approximately 72,000 distinct CDR3 sequences, about 69% detected once. The sample taken for sequencing was cultured T cells, either the whole culture or a sorted T cell fraction (not recorded which). Subset described: Tr1-enriched cell product generated in vitro against host alloantigens. The receptors shown here come from a human donor in good health.

This clonotype was observed once. J is TRBJ1-2 and V is TRBV6-2 or TRBV6-3, with 7 bases identical to TRBD1. There are 16 residues in the CDR3. Germline CDR1 reads MNHEY; CDR2 reads SVGEGT. The junction had 12 bases not matched to a gene; V was cut back by 6 bases and J by 2 bases. CDR3 sequence (DNA): TGTGCCAGCAGAACCGGAGGGGGCGTTTTCAACTATGGCTACACCTTC. Protein sequence: CASRTGGGVFNYGYTF.

This clonotype showed up just a few times. CDR3 loop: CASRLSDYGYTF. CDR3 bases: TGCGCCAGCAGGCTGAGCGACTATGGCTACACCTTC. The rearrangement uses TRBV5-1 and TRBJ1-2; D is unresolved. Trimming shortened V by 5 bases and J by 3 bases, and 8 bases separated the two germline ends. The germline V gene encodes CDR1 SGHRS and CDR2 YFSETQ. The CDR3 extends over 12 amino acids.

J is TRBJ2-2 and V is TRBV10-3; D might be TRBD1 or TRBD2, each matching 6 bases. The V gene's germline CDR1 is ENHRY and CDR2 SYGVKD. Trimming took off 2 bases at V and 4 bases at J, with 8 bases between the two ends. The CDR3 loop spans 14 amino acids. The CDR3 coding sequence is TGTGCCATCAGTGAGAAGGGGGGCACCGGGGAGCTGTTTTTT. Its protein product is CAISEKGGTGELFF.

This clonotype was counted once. The chain couples TRBV2 to TRBJ2-3; 8 nucleotides agree with TRBD2. The V and J ends lost 6 bases and 0 bases, in that order; junction bases with no gene match: 2. This CDR3 region has 14 residues. Germline lookup yields CDR1 SNHLY and CDR2 FYNNEI. CDR3 residues: CASRGLASTDTQYF. The CDR3 bases are TGTGCCAGCAGAGGACTAGCCAGCACAGATACGCAGTATTTT.

This chain connects TRBV4-1 to TRBJ1-1; a possible D gene is TRBD1 (6 bases). The CDR3 extends over 15 amino acids. Germline V gene lookup returns CDR1 MGHRA and CDR2 YSYEKL. Trimming pared 6 bases from V and 0 bases from J, leaving 14 bases between. The CDR3 here is CASRQRDNLNTEAFF. CDR3 bases: TGCGCCAGCAGGCAACGGGACAACTTGAACACTGAAGCTTTCTTT.

In this sample, this clonotype turned up a few times. The rearrangement links TRBV3-1 to TRBJ1-2; D is unresolved. This CDR3 contains 14 residues. CDR1 is LGHDT, CDR2 YNNKEL, per germline (reference sequence). With 1 base removed from V and 4 bases from J, the gap between germline ends came to 10 bases. The CDR3 sequence is CASSQGTGFYGYTF. DNA of the CDR3: TGTGCCAGCAGCCAAGGAACGGGATTCTATGGCTACACCTTC.

Only a few counts were recorded for this clonotype. The chain carries TRBV7-2 and TRBJ2-5; 11 bases are a match to TRBD1. Trimming removed 4 bases from V and 4 bases from J; junction bases left unmatched: 8. CDR1 is SGHTA and CDR2 is FQGNSA in the germline V gene. There are 16 residues in the CDR3. The CDR3 nucleotides read TGTGCCAGCAGCTCCGGAGGGACAGGGGGACGAGAGACCCAGTACTTC. Translated, it gives CASSSGGTGGRETQYF.

This sequence joins TRBV14 and TRBJ2-5; D might be TRBD2 (5 bases). From germline, CDR1 is SGHDN and CDR2 FVKESK. This CDR3 has 16 amino acids. Trimming took 1 base from V and 7 from J, leaving 19 bases between them. Here the CDR3 DNA reads TGTGCCAGCAGCCAAGTGGAAGGTCTTGGCGCGGGGACCCAGTACTTC. It encodes CASSQVEGLGAGTQYF.

The CDR3 spells CASSQGFSGANVLTF. CDR3 bases: TGTGCCAGCAGCCAGGGGTTCTCTGGGGCCAACGTCCTGACTTTC. The rearrangement joins TRBV3-1 to TRBJ2-6; unclear D gene. CDR1 is LGHDT and CDR2 is YNNKEL in the germline V gene (reference sequence). The CDR3 totals 15 residues. Trimming took off 3 bases at V and 0 bases at J, with 6 bases between the two ends.